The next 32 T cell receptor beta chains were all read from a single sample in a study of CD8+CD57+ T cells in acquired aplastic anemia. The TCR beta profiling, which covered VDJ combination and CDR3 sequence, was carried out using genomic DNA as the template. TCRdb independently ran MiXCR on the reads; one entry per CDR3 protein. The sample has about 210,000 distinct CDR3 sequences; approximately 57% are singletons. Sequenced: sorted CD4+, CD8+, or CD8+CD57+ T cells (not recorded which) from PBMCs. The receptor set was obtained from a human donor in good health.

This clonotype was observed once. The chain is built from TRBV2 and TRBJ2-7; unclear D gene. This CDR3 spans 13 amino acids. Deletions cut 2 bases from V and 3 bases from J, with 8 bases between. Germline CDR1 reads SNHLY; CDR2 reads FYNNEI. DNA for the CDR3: TGTGCCAGCAGTGAAAGGCAGGTCTACGAGCAGTACTTC. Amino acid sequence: CASSERQVYEQYF.

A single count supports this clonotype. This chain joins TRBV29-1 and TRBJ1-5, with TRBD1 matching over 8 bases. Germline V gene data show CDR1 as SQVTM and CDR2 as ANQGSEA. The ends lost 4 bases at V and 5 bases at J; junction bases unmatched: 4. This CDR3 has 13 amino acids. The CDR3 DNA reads TGCAGCGTTGCAGGGACAGGCGATCAGCCCCAGCATTTT. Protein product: CSVAGTGDQPQHF.

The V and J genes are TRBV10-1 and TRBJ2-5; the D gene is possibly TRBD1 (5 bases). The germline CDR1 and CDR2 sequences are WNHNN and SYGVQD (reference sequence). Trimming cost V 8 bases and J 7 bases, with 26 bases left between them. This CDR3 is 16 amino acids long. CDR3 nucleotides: TGCGCCAGCGTGCCCCTTCCACTTGGGGATCAGGGGACCCAGTACTTC. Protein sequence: CASVPLPLGDQGTQYF.

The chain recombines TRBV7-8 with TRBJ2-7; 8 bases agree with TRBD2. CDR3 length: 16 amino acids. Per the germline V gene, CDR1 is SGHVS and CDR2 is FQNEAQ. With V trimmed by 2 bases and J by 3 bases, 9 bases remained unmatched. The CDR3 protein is CASSLQSGSPLYEQYF. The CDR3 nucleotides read TGTGCCAGCAGCTTACAAAGCGGGAGTCCCCTCTACGAGCAGTACTTC.

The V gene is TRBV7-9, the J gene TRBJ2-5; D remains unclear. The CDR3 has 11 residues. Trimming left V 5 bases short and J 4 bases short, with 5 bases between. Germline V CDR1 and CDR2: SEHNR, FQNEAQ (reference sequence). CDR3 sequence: CASSDVETQYF. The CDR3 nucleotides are TGTGCCAGCAGCGATGTAGAGACCCAGTACTTC.

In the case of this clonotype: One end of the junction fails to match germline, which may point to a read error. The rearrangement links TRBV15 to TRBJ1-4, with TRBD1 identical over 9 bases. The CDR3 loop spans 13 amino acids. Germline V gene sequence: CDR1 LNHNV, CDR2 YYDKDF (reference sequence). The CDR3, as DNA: TGTGCCACCAGCAGGGACAGGGGTTTGGGGACTCTTTTT. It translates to CATSRDRGLGTLF.

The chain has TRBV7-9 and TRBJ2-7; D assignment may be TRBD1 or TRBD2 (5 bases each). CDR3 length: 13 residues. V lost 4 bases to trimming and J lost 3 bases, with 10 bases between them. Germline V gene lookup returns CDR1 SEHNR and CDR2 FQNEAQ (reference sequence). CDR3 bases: TGTGCCAGCAGCTCTCCGGGGCTCTACGAGCAGTACTTC. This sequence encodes CASSSPGLYEQYF.

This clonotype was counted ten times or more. CDR3 coding DNA: TGCAGTGCTAGCAGGGTAAGCTCCTACGAGCAGTACTTC. Amino acid sequence: CSASRVSSYEQYF. The V gene is TRBV20-1, the J gene TRBJ2-7; perhaps TRBD1 as D (5 bases). The ends were cut back, 3 bases at V and 0 bases at J, with 9 bases in the middle. In germline, CDR1 is DFQATT, CDR2 SNEGSKA (reference sequence). The CDR3 runs to 13 residues.

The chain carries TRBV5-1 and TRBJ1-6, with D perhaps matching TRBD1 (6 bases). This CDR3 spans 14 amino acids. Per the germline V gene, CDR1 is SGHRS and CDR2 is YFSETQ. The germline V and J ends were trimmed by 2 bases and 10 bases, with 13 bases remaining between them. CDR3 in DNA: TGCGCCAGCAGCTTTGGACAGCGGGGGTCACCCCTCCACTTT. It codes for CASSFGQRGSPLHF.

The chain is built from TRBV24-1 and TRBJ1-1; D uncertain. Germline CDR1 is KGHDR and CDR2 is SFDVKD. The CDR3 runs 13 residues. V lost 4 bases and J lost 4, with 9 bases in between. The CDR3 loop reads CATSEDRFTEAFF. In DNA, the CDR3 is TGTGCCACCAGTGAAGATCGGTTCACTGAAGCTTTCTTT.

In nucleotides, the CDR3 is TGCGCCAGCAAAAGGGCCAACTCCTACGAGCAGTACTTC. It encodes CASKRANSYEQYF. J is TRBJ2-7 and V is TRBV10-2; D is unclear. With 7 bases removed from V and 0 bases from J, the gap between germline ends came to 10 bases. Germline CDR1 and CDR2: WSHSY and SAAADI. The CDR3 totals 13 residues.

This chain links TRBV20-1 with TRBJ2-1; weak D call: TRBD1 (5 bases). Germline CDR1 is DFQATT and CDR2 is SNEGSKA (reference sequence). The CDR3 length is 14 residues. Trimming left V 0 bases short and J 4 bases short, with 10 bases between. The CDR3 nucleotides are TGCAGTGCTAGAGACCAGGGCTCATACAATGAGCAGTTCTTC. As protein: CSARDQGSYNEQFF.

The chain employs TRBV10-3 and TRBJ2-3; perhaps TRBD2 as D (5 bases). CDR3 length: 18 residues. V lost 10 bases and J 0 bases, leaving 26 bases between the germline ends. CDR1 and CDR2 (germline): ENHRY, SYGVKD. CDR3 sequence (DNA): TGTGCCAGCGGCCAACAGACCCGGAGGCCGAGTAGCACAGATACGCAGTATTTT. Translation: CASGQQTRRPSSTDTQYF.

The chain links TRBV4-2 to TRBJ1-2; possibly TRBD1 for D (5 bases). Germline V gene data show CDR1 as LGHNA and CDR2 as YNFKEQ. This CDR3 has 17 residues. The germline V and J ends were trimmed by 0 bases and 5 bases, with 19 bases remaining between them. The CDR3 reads CASSQEKRGIVWYGYTF. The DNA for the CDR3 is TGTGCCAGCAGCCAAGAGAAGAGGGGAATCGTATGGTATGGCTACACCTTC.

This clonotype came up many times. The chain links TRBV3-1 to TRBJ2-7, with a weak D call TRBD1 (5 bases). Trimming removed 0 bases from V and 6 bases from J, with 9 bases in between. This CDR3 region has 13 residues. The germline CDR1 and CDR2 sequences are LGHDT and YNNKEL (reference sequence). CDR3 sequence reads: CASSQDWGSEQYF. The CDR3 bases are TGTGCCAGCAGCCAAGATTGGGGCTCCGAGCAGTACTTC.

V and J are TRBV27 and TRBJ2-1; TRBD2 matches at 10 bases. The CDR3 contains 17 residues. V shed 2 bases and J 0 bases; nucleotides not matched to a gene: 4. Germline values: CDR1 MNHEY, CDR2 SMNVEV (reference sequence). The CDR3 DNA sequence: TGTGCCAGCAGTTTACTAGCGGGGGCGATCTCCTACAATGAGCAGTTCTTC. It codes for CASSLLAGAISYNEQFF.

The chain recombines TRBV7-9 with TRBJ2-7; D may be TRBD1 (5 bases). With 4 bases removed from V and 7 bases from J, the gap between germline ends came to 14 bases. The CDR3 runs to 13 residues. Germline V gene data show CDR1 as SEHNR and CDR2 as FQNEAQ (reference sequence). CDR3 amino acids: CASSSRGKGEQYF. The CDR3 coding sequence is TGTGCCAGCAGCTCTAGGGGAAAAGGAGAGCAGTACTTC.

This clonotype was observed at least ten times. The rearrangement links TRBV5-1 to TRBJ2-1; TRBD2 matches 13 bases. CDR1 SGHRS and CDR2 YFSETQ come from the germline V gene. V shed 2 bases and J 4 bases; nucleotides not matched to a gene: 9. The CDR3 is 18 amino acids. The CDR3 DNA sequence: TGCGCCAGCAGCTTAAAATGGACTAGCGGGAGAGCTTACAATGAGCAGTTCTTC. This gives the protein CASSLKWTSGRAYNEQFF.

The CDR3 sequence is CSVDSDRGQAGYTF. The DNA of the CDR3 is TGCAGCGTTGACTCGGACAGGGGGCAGGCTGGCTACACCTTC. V usage is TRBV29-1 and J usage is TRBJ1-2; 11 nucleotides line up with TRBD1. V lost 3 bases and J lost 7; bases outside the gene matches: 7. CDR1 is SQVTM, CDR2 ANQGSEA, per germline. There are 14 residues in the CDR3.

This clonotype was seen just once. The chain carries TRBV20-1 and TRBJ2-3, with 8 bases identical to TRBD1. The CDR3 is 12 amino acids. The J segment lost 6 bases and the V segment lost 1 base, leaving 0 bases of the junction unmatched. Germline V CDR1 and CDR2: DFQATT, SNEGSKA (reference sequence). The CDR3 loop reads CSARGDRDTQYF. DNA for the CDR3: TGCAGTGCTAGAGGGGACAGGGATACGCAGTATTTT.

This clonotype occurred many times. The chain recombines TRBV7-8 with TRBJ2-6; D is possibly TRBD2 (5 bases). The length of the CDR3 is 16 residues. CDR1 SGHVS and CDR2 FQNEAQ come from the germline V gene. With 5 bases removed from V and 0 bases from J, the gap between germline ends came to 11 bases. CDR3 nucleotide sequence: TGTGCCAGCAGCCCCTGGGAGCGCTCTGGGGCCAACGTCCTGACTTTC. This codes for CASSPWERSGANVLTF.

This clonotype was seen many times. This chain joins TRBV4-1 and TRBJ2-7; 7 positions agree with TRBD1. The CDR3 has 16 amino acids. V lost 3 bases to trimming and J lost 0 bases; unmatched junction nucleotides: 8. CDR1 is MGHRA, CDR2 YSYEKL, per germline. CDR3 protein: CASSHRTGSNSYEQYF. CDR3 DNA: TGCGCCAGCAGCCATCGGACAGGTTCTAACTCCTACGAGCAGTACTTC.

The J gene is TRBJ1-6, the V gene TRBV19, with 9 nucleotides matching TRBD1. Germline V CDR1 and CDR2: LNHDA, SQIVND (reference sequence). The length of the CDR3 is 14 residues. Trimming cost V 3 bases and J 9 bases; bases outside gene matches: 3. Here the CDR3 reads CASSITGGGSPLHF. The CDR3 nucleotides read TGTGCCAGTAGTATTACAGGGGGCGGTTCACCCCTCCACTTT.

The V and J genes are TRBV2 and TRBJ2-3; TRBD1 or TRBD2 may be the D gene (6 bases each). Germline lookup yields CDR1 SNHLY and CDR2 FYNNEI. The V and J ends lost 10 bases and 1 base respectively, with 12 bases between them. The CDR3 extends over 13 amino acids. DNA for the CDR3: TGTGCCACGGCGGGACAAGGCACAGATACGCAGTATTTT. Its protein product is CATAGQGTDTQYF.

CDR3 bases: TGTGCCAGTCATGGGCTGAAAGCTTTCTTT. As protein: CASHGLKAFF. The genes are TRBV19 and TRBJ1-1, with D uncertain. V was trimmed by 8 bases and J by 9 bases, leaving 10 bases between them. Germline CDR1 LNHDA, CDR2 SQIVND (reference sequence). The CDR3 runs to 10 residues.

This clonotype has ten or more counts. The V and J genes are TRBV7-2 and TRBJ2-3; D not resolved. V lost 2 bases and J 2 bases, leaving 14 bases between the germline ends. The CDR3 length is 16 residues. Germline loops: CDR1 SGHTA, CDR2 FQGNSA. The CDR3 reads CASSLRQLGYTDTQYF. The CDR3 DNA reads TGTGCCAGCAGCTTACGGCAGTTGGGCTACACAGATACGCAGTATTTT.

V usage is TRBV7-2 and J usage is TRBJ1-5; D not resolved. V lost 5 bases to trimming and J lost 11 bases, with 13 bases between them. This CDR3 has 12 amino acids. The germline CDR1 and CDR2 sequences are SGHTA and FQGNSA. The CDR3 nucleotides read TGTGCCAGCAGCCGAGATGGCGGGGCCCAGCATTTT. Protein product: CASSRDGGAQHF.

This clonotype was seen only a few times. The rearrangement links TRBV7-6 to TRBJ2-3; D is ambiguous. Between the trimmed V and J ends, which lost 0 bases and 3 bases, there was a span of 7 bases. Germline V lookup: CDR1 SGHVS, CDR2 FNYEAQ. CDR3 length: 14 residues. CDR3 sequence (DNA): TGTGCCAGCAGCTTAGCCCTCCCAACAGATACGCAGTATTTT. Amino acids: CASSLALPTDTQYF.

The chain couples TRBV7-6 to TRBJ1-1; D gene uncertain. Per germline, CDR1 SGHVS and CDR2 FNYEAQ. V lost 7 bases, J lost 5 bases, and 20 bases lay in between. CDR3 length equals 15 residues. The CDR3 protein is CASTPSAEWDTEAFF. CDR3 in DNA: TGTGCCAGCACCCCGAGTGCGGAGTGGGATACTGAAGCTTTCTTT.

The CDR3 bases are TGTGCCAGCAGCTTACGGCAGGGCACAGATACGCAGTATTTT. This translates into CASSLRQGTDTQYF. This chain connects TRBV7-9 to TRBJ2-3; D is ambiguous. V shed 2 bases and J shed 1 base, with 7 bases lying between them. The germline CDR1 and CDR2 sequences are SEHNR and FQNEAQ (reference sequence). There are 14 residues in the CDR3.

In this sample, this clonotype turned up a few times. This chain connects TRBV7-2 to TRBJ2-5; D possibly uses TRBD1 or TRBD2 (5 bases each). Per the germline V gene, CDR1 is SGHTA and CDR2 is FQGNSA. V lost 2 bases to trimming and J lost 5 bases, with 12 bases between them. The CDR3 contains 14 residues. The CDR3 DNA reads TGTGCCAGCAGCTTAACCCGGGACGGGGAGACCCAGTACTTC. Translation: CASSLTRDGETQYF.

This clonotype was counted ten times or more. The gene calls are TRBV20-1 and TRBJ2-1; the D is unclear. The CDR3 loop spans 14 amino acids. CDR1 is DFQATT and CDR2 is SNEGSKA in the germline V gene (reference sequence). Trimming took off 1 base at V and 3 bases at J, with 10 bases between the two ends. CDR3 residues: CSARGHSDYNEQFF. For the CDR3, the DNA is TGCAGTGCTAGAGGGCATTCCGACTACAATGAGCAGTTCTTC.